A single sample gave rise to the 9 T cell receptor beta chains below, sequenced in a study of regulatory T cells in long-lasting Graves disease. As for time point: newly diagnosed GD, antithyroid drugs for less than 3 months. After RNA was extracted from PBMCs, the TCR library was made from it. According to the study, TCR beta libraries were built with iRepertoire HTBI primers and CDR3-region Arm-PCR. Using its own MiXCR run on the multiplex PCR reads, TCRdb lists one record per CDR3 protein. The table includes 410,000 or so distinct CDR3 sequences, 15% detected once. The sample was also reused in another study, on T cells in Graves' hyperthyroidism and ophthalmopathy.

The material sequenced was peripheral blood mononuclear cells (PBMCs), taken at new diagnosis, from a patient treated with antithyroid drugs. These TCRs come from a woman aged 30 to 39 with Graves disease.

This clonotype was counted many times. This rearrangement joins TRBV7-9 to TRBJ1-1; a weak D match, TRBD1 (5 bases). The CDR3 covers 12 residues. CDR1 is SEHNR and CDR2 is FQNEAQ in the germline V gene (reference sequence). The ends were cut back, 7 bases at V and 11 bases at J, with 17 bases in the middle. CDR3 bases: TGTGCCAGCACTTTAGAGGGGTCGGGGGCTTTCTTT. Residues: CASTLEGSGAFF. The complete variable domain, with remaining parts taken from reference TRBV7-9 and TRBJ1-1, reads DTGVSQNPRHKITKRGQNVTFRCDPISEHNRLYWYRQTLGQGPEFLTYFQNEAQLEKSRLLSDRFSAERPKGSFSTLEIQRTEQGDSAMYLCASTLEGSGAFFGQGTRLTVV.

V and J are TRBV7-6 and TRBJ2-7, with TRBD1 identical over 8 bases. The V gene's germline CDR1 is SGHVS and CDR2 FNYEAQ. V gave up 5 bases and J gave up 3 bases; unmatched junction bases: 9. CDR3 length: 15 residues. The CDR3 protein is CASSPMDRDDYEQYF. The CDR3 DNA reads as TGTGCCAGCAGCCCCATGGACAGGGATGACTACGAGCAGTACTTC.

The rearrangement links TRBV30 to TRBJ2-4; 10 bases are a match to TRBD1. Germline CDR1 reads GTSNPN; CDR2 reads SVGIG (reference sequence). The CDR3 loop spans 15 amino acids. The junction had 7 bases not matched to a gene; V was cut back by 7 bases and J by 1 base. CDR3 nucleotides: TGTGCCTTCTCCGGGACAGGGGAGGCCAAAAACATTCAGTACTTC. Protein: CAFSGTGEAKNIQYF.

Only a few counts were recorded for this clonotype. The chain couples TRBV5-1 to TRBJ2-6; D is unclear. Trimming removed 4 bases at V and 2 bases at J, with 7 bases between. The CDR3 is 14 residues long. CDR1 is SGHRS, CDR2 YFSETQ, per germline. CDR3 in amino acids: CASSVEAGANVLTF. DNA for the CDR3: TGCGCCAGCAGCGTCGAGGCTGGGGCCAACGTCCTGACTTTC.

This clonotype was recorded a few times. The V call is TRBV30, the J call TRBJ2-7, with 9 bases lining up with TRBD1. After removal of 4 bases from V and 4 bases from J, the junction contained 8 bases not matched to a gene. There are 14 residues in the CDR3. Germline CDR1 is GTSNPN and CDR2 is SVGIG (reference sequence). The CDR3 here is CAWTQTGGLYEQYF. CDR3 coding DNA: TGTGCCTGGACCCAGACAGGGGGGCTATACGAGCAGTACTTC.

Many counts were recorded for this clonotype. The rearrangement joins TRBV12-3 or TRBV12-4 to TRBJ2-5, with 10 nucleotides matching TRBD2. With V trimmed by 3 bases and J by 5 bases, 15 bases remained unmatched. The CDR3 is 18 residues long. CDR3 nucleotide sequence: TGTGCCAGCAGTTTCTCTAGGTCCACTAGCGGGGTTTGGGAGACCCAGTACTTC. Translation: CASSFSRSTSGVWETQYF.

The rearrangement uses TRBV5-1 and TRBJ1-1, with D perhaps matching TRBD1 (5 bases). V was trimmed by 4 bases and J by 8 bases, leaving 18 bases between them. CDR3 length equals 14 residues. Germline V CDR1 and CDR2: SGHRS, YFSETQ. The CDR3: CASSPSWGVEEAFF. CDR3 in DNA: TGCGCCAGCAGCCCCTCGTGGGGGGTTGAGGAAGCTTTCTTT.

The V call is TRBV7-9, the J call TRBJ1-4; 9 nucleotides match TRBD1. Germline CDR1 reads SEHNR; CDR2 reads FQNEAQ (reference sequence). CDR3 length: 15 residues. Trimming at V came to 5 bases and at J to 5 bases, leaving 6 bases not matched to a gene. The CDR3 nucleotides read TGTGCCAGCAGCCCCCCGGGACAGGGCAATGAAAAACTGTTTTTT. Translating it yields CASSPPGQGNEKLFF.

The sample holds a few counts of this clonotype. CDR3 protein: CATEGLAENNEQFF. CDR3 bases: TGTGCCACCGAGGGACTAGCGGAAAACAATGAGCAGTTCTTC. V is TRBV10-3 and J is TRBJ2-1, with 11 positions matching TRBD2. The CDR3 has 14 residues. Germline values: CDR1 ENHRY, CDR2 SYGVKD. Trimming removed 10 bases from V and 5 bases from J; junction bases left unmatched: 7.